The source of this TCR beta chain is a study of technical replicates of blood from a few donors. Profiling relied on immunoSEQ multiplex PCR, and the TCRdb table lists in-frame clones only, not all of them. The repertoire holds fewer than 70,000 clones, with roughly 92% as singletons. Germline CDR1 is LNHNV and CDR2 is YYDKDF (reference sequence). The length of the CDR3 is 12 residues. Trimming removed 8 bases from V and 12 bases from J; junction bases left unmatched: 10. The chain carries TRBV15 and TRBJ2-4; 7 bases are shared with TRBD1. The specimen was T cells isolated from PBMCs. This TCR was sampled from a human donor in good health. As DNA, the CDR3 is TGTGCCACCGCACGGGAACAGGGGCCTCAGTACTTC. Amino acids: CATAREQGPQYF.